Included here is one T cell receptor (beta chain) sequence, with context. Its antigen has not been determined. There are no base qualities to consult, and no much larger clone falls within one base. These data originate in a study of cytomegalovirus exposure and HLA in healthy donors (dated by TCRdb to the late 2010s). Background on the whole study: An earlier analysis of some 620 of the donors reported 276 Gb of sequence data and 100 million to 120 million unique TCR beta sequences obtained from about 180 million T cells. An early release covering just under 650 HLA-typed donors comprised 250 to 350 gigabases of sequencing data and 85 million to 100 million unique TCR sequences. Of the roughly 430 genotyped donors, about 80% fell in the genetic ancestry cluster associated with self-reported Caucasian donors. The study aimed to test whether signatures of past pathogen exposure could be identified by cataloging public T cell receptors. The T cell repertoires of around 730 subjects were profiled by immunosequencing and related to cytomegalovirus serostatus. Along with the roughly 700-subject first cohort, a separate validation cohort of over 90 different subjects was used. The study combined high-throughput TCR immunosequencing, statistical association of individual TCRs with disease status, and machine learning to predict cytomegalovirus infection status. A later analysis re-examined previously published TCR beta repertoires from several hundred donors and added high-resolution HLA genotyping to investigate patterns of TCR occurrence. In the later analysis, no new phenotypic data were used to find candidate immune exposures; instead, reliance was placed on TCR beta sequences and their occurrence across donors. In an earlier analysis of 587 of the donors, high-throughput TCR beta sequencing was used to judge whether each TCR beta V gene segment behaved as functional or pseudogenic. Donor age, sex, ethnicity and CMV serostatus were compiled alongside the repertoire data. A later genetic analysis used genome-wide SNP genotypes for 398 of the 666 donors, treating that subset as a discovery cohort. Every repertoire in the discovery cohort had been generated on one and the same sequencing platform. HLA typing included class I and class II loci at four-digit resolution. The number of donors typed differed by locus, with about 620-630 for A, B, C, DRB1 and DQB1, over 500 for DQA1, 606 for DPA1, and approximately 470 for DPB1. Because of strong linkage in the cohort, 4 to 6 DR-DQ haplotypes were treated as single units for association and clustering. On average, 235,054 unique TCR beta nucleotide sequences were sequenced per donor among 398 genotyped donors of the cohort, with around 19% of those sequences being non-productive. What the work shows at the level of the full study, not this receptor alone: A further reported finding was that TCR beta sequences accurately predicted the HLA-A and HLA-B alleles for most subjects in the first cohort. In the study, about 150 TCR beta chains were listed as associated with cytomegalovirus. HLA typing was unavailable for some donors at each locus, so association tests used only the typed subset. In vitro tests confirmed that a few of the cytomegalovirus-associated TCR beta chains recognize cytomegalovirus antigens. When HLA alleles, especially DR and DQ, strongly co-occurred, attributing TCR associations to individual alleles was difficult. A group of highly shared sequence variants was considered likely to be a technical artifact of the sequencing pipeline. An association between a missense DCLRE1C variant and V-gene and J-gene trimming of TCR beta chains was found in a later genetic analysis and replicated in an independent cohort. The classifier was reported to diagnose cytomegalovirus status with high specificity and sensitivity in both the original cohort and the validation cohort. Correlated functional status among segregating V segments might reflect linkage disequilibrium, but an unknown experimental factor could not be ruled out. In a later analysis, 16,951 TCR beta sequences were associated with specific HLA alleles at a false discovery rate of 0.05. This cohort had only TCR beta chains sequenced, and the lack of alpha or paired-chain data limited which features could be detected. Roughly uniform sequencing depth across donors was assumed in presence/absence analyses, although this assumption may not hold. Most TCR sequences were observed very rarely across donors, whereas some public TCRs were present in many individuals. A later analysis found that HLA-associated TCR beta chains were more clonally expanded and had lower generation probabilities than equally common non-associated chains. For the cohort, immune exposure information was limited to CMV serostatus. In a later genetic analysis, fewer N-insertions in productive TCRs were reported among donors in an Asian-associated ancestry cluster than the approximately 670-donor mean. Because the 87-base-pair reads could not distinguish some IMGT-functional V segments, including TRBV6-2 and TRBV6-3, those segments were excluded. In a later analysis, the rate of TCR association differed among HLA loci, with DRB1 alleles having the most associated TCRs and HLA-C alleles having the fewest. In an earlier analysis of about 550 of the donors, most TCR beta V segments were observed in productive rearrangements about 87% or about 30% of the time, broadly matching IMGT annotations. A later analysis reported that several top co-occurrence clusters appeared linked to parvovirus B19, influenza, CMV and Epstein-Barr virus. Because counts were too low, about 15 rarely observed V segments, including chromosome 9 orphons, were left out of the earlier analysis of 500 to 750 of the donors. Most CMV-associated TCR beta chains appeared to be HLA-restricted in a later analysis, and the HLA associations seemed to be driven largely by CMV exposure. According to the authors, the approach could potentially be generalized to other disease states and immunological phenotypes.

Library construction relied on the immunoSEQ multiplex PCR assay. For the multiplex PCR, a mixture combining 60 forward primers for TCR Vbeta segments and 13 reverse primers for TCR Jbeta segments was used. The CDR3 region of rearranged TCR beta genes was amplified from genomic DNA by a multiplex PCR assay. Amplified TCR beta libraries were sequenced as 87-base-pair reads on the Illumina HiSeq System. On the study's bioinformatics: A later analysis counted tens of millions of unique TCR beta chains across the 666 repertoires, and around 9.9 million of these chains were shared by at least two donors. A nearest-neighbor algorithm error-corrected the raw reads and collapsed the reads into unique sequences, merging closely related sequences to remove PCR and sequencing errors. To assign V, D and J gene segments, CDR3 sequences were aligned to IMGT reference sequences. For a sequence to be retained, a match of at least six nucleotides to both a V gene segment and a J gene segment was required. A rearrangement was called productive if the CDR3 had no stop codons and remained in frame with V and J, and every other rearrangement was called non-productive. Following IMGT convention, CDR3 was defined as the stretch from the second conserved V-encoded cysteine to the conserved J-encoded phenylalanine. The earlier analysis of 500 to 650 of the donors excluded any sequence lacking an unambiguous match to a single V gene segment. An earlier analysis of fewer than 650 of the donors classified V segments as functional when productive rearrangements were above 56.7% and as segregating when the standard deviation between donors was above 5%. A statistical classification framework was built to diagnose cytomegalovirus status from the catalog of TCR beta chain sequences. V and J gene assignment, in a later analysis, came from comparing TCR nucleotide sequences with IMGT/GENE-DB human TR gene sequences. Using the TCRdist pipeline, a later analysis assigned CDR3 sequences along with most-parsimonious VDJ recombination scenarios. In a later analysis, every TCR beta chain was defined by the combination of its CDR3 amino acid sequence and its V-gene family, and reads without a unique V-gene family were dropped. In a later analysis, 500 to 700 highly shared, low-generation-probability nucleotide sequences were removed to address suspected cross-contamination and a sequencing artifact. In a later analysis, a clonal expansion index for each public chain was calculated from normalized within-repertoire ranks of inferred template counts. A later analysis computed generation probabilities with a VDJ recombination model fitted to out-of-frame rearrangements, and checked the results against IGoR. In a later analysis, hypergeometric tests were used to score TCR-TCR, TCR-HLA and TCR-CMV co-occurrence, with a repertoire-size bias correction applied to TCR pairs. False discovery rates were estimated in a later analysis by permuting HLA or CMV assignments 20 times. In a later analysis, co-occurring TCRs were grouped using DBSCAN, with TCRdist sequence similarity added in when clustering inside HLA-allele-positive subsets. Repertoires with fewer than 30,000 or more than 120,000 public chains, plus five repertoires with anomalous nucleotide sharing, were excluded from co-occurrence clustering. This is the immuneACCESS table as TCRdb keeps it, with only in-frame sequences that have V and J called. A part of the clones is gone; compared with another copy, unresolved V genes explain less than half, and the rest is unexplained. V and J calls and clone size are as listed in that table; D and trimming were resolved from the DNA. The sample contains 100,000 to 150,000 clones, over 9.5% of them found a single time. The ten largest clones capture just over 4.5% of the sample.

In total, roughly 710 healthy bone marrow donors made up the cohort. At the time of sampling, every cohort member was nominally healthy, though immune exposures that went unrecorded were likely present. The donor tested CMV seropositive, placing the donor among the roughly 300 seropositive members of the cohort. Every donor gave a peripheral blood sample, and the peripheral blood mononuclear cells from that sample were used for TCR beta sequencing. Genomic DNA was extracted from the blood cell samples with the Qiagen DNeasy Blood Extraction Kit. The CDR3 spans 14 residues, from the cysteine through the phenylalanine. The kept DNA is CDR3 alone, 42 bases in frame from the first base. Here V drops 5 bases and J drops 2 bases, and the junction holds 5 bases not matched to any gene. CDR1 and CDR2, per the germline V gene, are MNHEY and SVGAGI.

The source material was PBMCs. This clonotype was sampled from a woman under 30 in good health and CMV-seropositive. The chain is assembled from TRBV6-5 and TRBJ2-7, with 8 bases aligning to TRBD1. The CDR3 sequence is CASSPGQGTYEQYF. The nucleotide sequence reads TGTGCCAGCAGTCCCGGACAGGGAACCTACGAGCAGTACTTC.